Listed below are T cell receptor beta chains from one sample, sequenced in a study of graft-versus-host responses after intestinal transplantation. Produced via immunoSEQ multiplex PCR; TCRdb's table is partial and in-frame only. In the table there are about 40,000 clones, under 95% of which are singletons. The sequencing here drew on PBMCs, taken approximately 320 days after intestinal transplant. Receptor source: a human patient who received an intestinal transplant, so some T cells may come from the graft donor. CDR3s include the opening cysteine and the closing phenylalanine or tryptophan. The D gene is left open where the match is weak. The size entry is marked missing in some rows and otherwise reads once, few, many or a size class.

CASSLLGATDTQYF TGTGCCAGCAGCTTATTGGGGGCCACAGATACGCAGTATTTT TRBJ2-3 TRBV7-3 NA NA
CASSLWRGNTEAFF TGTGCCAGCAGCTTGTGGCGTGGGAACACTGAAGCTTTCTTT TRBJ1-1 TRBV5-6 NA NA
CASSLGTDQPQHF TGTGCCAGCAGCTTAGGGACAGATCAGCCCCAGCATTTT TRBJ1-5 TRBV11-3 NA NA
CASKRDRGVLGQPQHF TGTGCCAGTAAGCGGGACAGGGGCGTATTAGGTCAGCCCCAGCATTTT TRBJ1-5 TRBV19 NA TRBD1
CASSQDDRGNTEAFF TGCGCCAGCAGCCAAGATGACAGGGGGAACACTGAAGCTTTCTTT TRBJ1-1 TRBV4-1 NA TRBD1
CASSSPGLAGVRTGELFF TGCGCCAGCAGCTCACCGGGACTAGCGGGAGTACGAACCGGGGAGCTGTTTTTT TRBJ2-2 TRBV5-1 NA TRBD2
CASSFIAGGTEAFF TGTGCCAGCAGTTTCATCGCCGGTGGCACTGAAGCTTTCTTT TRBJ1-1 TRBV28 once NA
CASRGTGVGNTIYF TGTGCCAGCAGGGGGACAGGGGTTGGAAACACCATATATTTT TRBJ1-3 TRBV6-1 NA TRBD1
CASSDPGTTSRPQHF TGTGCCAGCAGCGATCCCGGGACTACTTCGCGTCCCCAGCATTTT TRBJ1-5 TRBV2 NA NA
CASIPAGLYSPLHF TGTGCCAGCATCCCAGCGGGGTTGTATTCACCCCTCCACTTT TRBJ1-6 TRBV28 NA NA
CASSLLAGVINEQFF TGTGCCAGCAGCTTACTAGCGGGAGTCATCAATGAGCAGTTCTTC TRBJ2-1 TRBV7-9 once TRBD2
CASSVDETPRGYTF TGTGCCAGCAGCGTAGACGAGACCCCGAGGGGCTACACCTTC TRBJ1-2 TRBV9 NA NA
CAWRIGGSSYEQYF TGTGCCTGGAGGATTGGCGGGAGCTCCTACGAGCAGTACTTC TRBJ2-7 TRBV30 once TRBD2
CASRGTVNTEAFF TGTGCCAGCAGAGGGACAGTGAACACTGAAGCTTTCTTT TRBJ1-1 TRBV6-6 NA TRBD1
CASSVGRRSYEQYF TGTGCCAGCAGTGTCGGTCGACGCTCCTACGAGCAGTACTTC TRBJ2-7 TRBV2 NA NA
CASTLQGLETQYF TGTGCCAGCACCCTGCAGGGGCTTGAGACCCAGTACTTC TRBJ2-5 TRBV13 NA NA
CASSPTVGMNTEAFF TGCGCCAGCAGCCCGACAGTGGGTATGAACACTGAAGCTTTCTTT TRBJ1-1 TRBV5-1 NA NA
CASKNGAGNSPLHF TGTGCCAGCAAGAACGGGGCCGGGAATTCACCCCTCCACTTT TRBJ1-6 TRBV6-1 NA NA
CASSYSLRGGYTF TGTGCCAGCAGTTACTCCCTCAGGGGCGGCTACACCTTC TRBJ1-2 TRBV6-6 NA NA
CASSVGSDTQYF TGTGCCAGCAGCGTAGGTTCAGATACGCAGTATTTT TRBJ2-3 TRBV9 NA NA
CASSLTGGSYNEQFF TGTGCCAGCAGCTTAACAGGGGGCTCCTACAATGAGCAGTTCTTC TRBJ2-1 TRBV7-3 NA NA
CASNRQGKGAEAFF TGTGCCAGCAACAGACAGGGGAAGGGGGCTGAAGCTTTCTTT TRBJ1-1 TRBV6-5 NA TRBD1
CASSARQDGYTF TGTGCCAGCAGTGCTCGACAGGATGGCTACACCTTC TRBJ1-2 TRBV2 NA NA
CASSYSGGTDTQYF TGTGCCAGCAGTTACTCGGGGGGCACAGATACGCAGTATTTT TRBJ2-3 TRBV6-5 NA NA
CASGGDSTDTQYF TGTGCCAGCGGCGGAGATAGCACAGATACGCAGTATTTT TRBJ2-3 TRBV6-1 NA NA
CASKSPGLAGVRLSYEQYF TGTGCCAGTAAGTCCCCGGGACTAGCGGGCGTTAGGCTCTCCTACGAGCAGTACTTC TRBJ2-7 TRBV19 NA TRBD2
CASSQEEESPLHF TGCGCCAGCAGCCAAGAGGAGGAATCACCCCTCCACTTT TRBJ1-6 TRBV4-1 once NA
CATRTQGRPEAFF TGTGCCACTCGTACCCAAGGGAGGCCTGAAGCTTTCTTT TRBJ1-1 TRBV19 NA NA
CASSLVGPYDEQYF TGTGCCAGCAGCTTAGTTGGACCTTATGACGAGCAGTACTTC TRBJ2-7 TRBV7-2 NA NA
CASSFGLRGENTEAFF TGTGCCAGCAGCTTCGGACTCCGGGGGGAGAACACTGAAGCTTTCTTT TRBJ1-1 TRBV11-2 NA NA
CASSQRGQYEKLFF TGCGCCAGCAGCCAAAGGGGACAGTATGAAAAACTGTTTTTT TRBJ1-4 TRBV4-1 NA TRBD1
CASSEEGAVGSPLHF TGTGCCAGCAGTGAAGAAGGGGCAGTCGGGTCACCCCTCCACTTT TRBJ1-6 TRBV6-1 NA NA
CASSKRGTGLMNTEAFF TGTGCCAGCAGCAAAAGGGGGACCGGGCTCATGAACACTGAAGCTTTCTTT TRBJ1-1 TRBV2 NA NA
CASSVSGGNYSPLHF TGTGCCAGCAGCGTCTCAGGGGGGAATTATTCACCCCTCCACTTT TRBJ1-6 TRBV9 NA TRBD1
CASSVSGGASSTDTQYF TGTGCCAGCAGCGTAAGCGGGGGGGCTTCTAGCACAGATACGCAGTATTTT TRBJ2-3 TRBV9 NA TRBD2
CASSPFFEDTQYF TGTGCCAGCAGCCCGTTTTTTGAGGATACGCAGTATTTT TRBJ2-3 TRBV11-2 once NA
CASSTRTVNTEAFF TGTGCCAGCAGTACCCGGACGGTGAACACTGAAGCTTTCTTT TRBJ1-1 TRBV6-5 few NA
CASSYSGGRMNEQFF TGTGCCAGCAGTTACTCGGGGGGGAGGATGAATGAGCAGTTCTTC TRBJ2-1 TRBV6-5 NA TRBD2
CASSYSDSPYGYTF TGTGCCAGCAGTTACAGCGACAGCCCCTATGGCTACACCTTC TRBJ1-2 TRBV6-5 NA NA
CASSLIAGPYEQYF TGTGCCAGCAGCTTAATTGCGGGACCCTACGAGCAGTACTTC TRBJ2-7 TRBV7-2 NA NA
CASSLMMRASETQYF TGTGCCAGCAGTTTAATGATGAGGGCATCAGAGACCCAGTACTTC TRBJ2-5 TRBV28 NA NA
CASSLRAQDSPLHF TGTGCCAGCAGCTTAAGGGCCCAGGATTCACCCCTCCACTTT TRBJ1-6 TRBV5-5 NA NA
CASSLDPGDSETQYF TGTGCCAGCAGCTTAGATCCGGGGGATTCGGAGACCCAGTACTTC TRBJ2-5 TRBV11-2 NA NA
CASSLGSTRGRETQYF TGTGCCAGCAGCTTGGGTAGTACGCGGGGCCGAGAGACCCAGTACTTC TRBJ2-5 TRBV7-9 NA NA
CASSEEGVGTGELFF TGTGCCAGCAGTGAAGAAGGTGTAGGAACCGGGGAGCTGTTTTTT TRBJ2-2 TRBV2 NA NA
CSVIKGTYEQYF TGCAGCGTAATTAAGGGTACCTACGAGCAGTACTTC TRBJ2-7 TRBV29-1 NA NA
CASSEQVVLFF TGTGCCAGCAGTGAACAGGTGGTGCTGTTTTTT TRBJ2-2 TRBV6-5 once NA
CASSSRDRFETQYF TGTGCCAGCAGCAGCCGGGACAGATTCGAGACCCAGTACTTC TRBJ2-5 TRBV7-9 NA TRBD1
CASSVDRGQGETQYF TGTGCCAGCAGCGTAGATCGAGGACAGGGGGAGACCCAGTACTTC TRBJ2-5 TRBV9 NA TRBD1
CASSLDVGWETQYF TGTGCCAGCAGCTTAGATGTGGGTTGGGAGACCCAGTACTTC TRBJ2-5 TRBV7-6 NA NA
CASSLREIRRDTQYF TGTGCCAGCAGCTTAAGGGAAATCCGCCGAGATACGCAGTATTTT TRBJ2-3 TRBV27 NA NA
CASSFTQGLGDEQYF TGTGCCAGCAGTTTTACCCAGGGACTGGGGGACGAGCAGTACTTC TRBJ2-7 TRBV6-5 NA NA
CSVGTNINIRYTF TGCAGCGTTGGAACGAACATCAACATACGCTACACCTTC TRBJ1-2 TRBV29-1 once NA
CSVGGQSGYYEQYF TGCAGCGTTGGCGGACAGTCGGGGTACTACGAGCAGTACTTC TRBJ2-7 TRBV29-1 NA NA